Included here is one TCR beta chain sequence, with context. Its specificity is not known. V lost 5 bases and J lost 3, with 13 bases in between. The length of the CDR3 is 14 residues. Germline loops: CDR1 MNHEY, CDR2 SVGAGI. This entry is derived from a study of T cell responses to AZD1222 COVID-19 vaccine. The data were produced by immunoSEQ multiplex PCR, yet TCRdb's version contains in-frame clones alone and is incomplete. The sample includes approximately 140,000 clones, approximately 94% of them seen just once. Study-level results: The donors showed a predominance of white British ancestry and of females, with possible underestimation of clonal diversity. Baseline serology detected seropositivity in only a handful of AZD1222 recipients.

Sequences were derived from peripheral blood, sampled on day 0 of AZD1222 vaccination. The rearrangement joins TRBV6-5 to TRBJ2-5; a weak D match, TRBD1 (6 bases). The receptor was isolated from an adult in good health. CDR3 sequence reads: CASSTWTAKETQYF. Written as DNA, the CDR3 is TGTGCCAGCAGTACTTGGACAGCGAAAGAGACCCAGTACTTC.